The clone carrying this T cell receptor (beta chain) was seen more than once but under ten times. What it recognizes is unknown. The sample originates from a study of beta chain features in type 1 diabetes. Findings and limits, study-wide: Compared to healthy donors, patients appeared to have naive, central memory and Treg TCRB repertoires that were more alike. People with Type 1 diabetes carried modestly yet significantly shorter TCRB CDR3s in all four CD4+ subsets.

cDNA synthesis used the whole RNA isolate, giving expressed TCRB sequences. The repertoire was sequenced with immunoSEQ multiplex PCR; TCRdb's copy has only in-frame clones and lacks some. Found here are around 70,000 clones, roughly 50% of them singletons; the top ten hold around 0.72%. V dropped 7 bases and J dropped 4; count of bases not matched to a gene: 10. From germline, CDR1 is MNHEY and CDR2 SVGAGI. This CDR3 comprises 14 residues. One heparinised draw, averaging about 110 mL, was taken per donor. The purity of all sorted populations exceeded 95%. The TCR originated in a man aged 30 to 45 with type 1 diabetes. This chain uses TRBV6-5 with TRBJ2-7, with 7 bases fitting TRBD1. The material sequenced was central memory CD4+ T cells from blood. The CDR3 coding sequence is TGTGCCAGCACTACCACAGGGGACGCATACGAGCAGTACTTC. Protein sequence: CASTTTGDAYEQYF.